The 22 T cell receptor beta chains below come from one sample, sequenced in a study of blood T cell repertoires in COVID-19 (dated by TCRdb to 2020 to 2022). Libraries were built with the immunoSEQ multiplex PCR assay. In its TCRdb copy, this immuneACCESS table keeps in-frame sequences only and misses some clones. Where compared with another copy, unresolved V genes explain less than half of these, and the others have no known cause. Recorded for this sample are some 220,000 clones; 83% of them occurred a single time. 0.95% to 1.5% of the sample belongs to the ten largest clones. Sequencing input: peripheral blood. The receptors originated from a woman aged 25-40 years with COVID-19, enrolled during active disease.

The sample holds one count of this clone. J is TRBJ2-3 and V is TRBV9; D may be TRBD1 (5 bases). The germline V gene encodes CDR1 SGDLS and CDR2 YYNGEE. Trimming removed 4 bases from V and 1 base from J, with 10 bases in between. The CDR3 has 14 amino acids. CDR3 sequence reads: CASSTQDGTDTQYF. The CDR3 nucleotides are TGTGCCAGCAGCACACAGGACGGCACAGATACGCAGTATTTT.

This chain connects TRBV5-1 to TRBJ2-6, with a weak D call TRBD1 (5 bases). CDR1 and CDR2 (germline): SGHRS, YFSETQ. This CDR3 has 13 residues. Trimming took 6 bases from V and 4 from J, leaving 8 bases between them. Here the CDR3 reads CASKGKGANVLTF. CDR3 nucleotide sequence: TGCGCCAGCAAGGGGAAGGGGGCCAACGTCCTGACTTTC.

The genes are TRBV20-1 and TRBJ2-2, with TRBD2 identical over 7 bases. J lost 5 bases, V lost 3 bases, and 12 bases had no gene match. CDR3 length: 16 residues. Germline V gene data show CDR1 as DFQATT and CDR2 as SNEGSKA (reference sequence). The CDR3 DNA reads TGCAGTGCTAGTAGGGGCGGGCGGGAGAGGACCGGGGAGCTGTTTTTT. It specifies CSASRGGRERTGELFF.

J is TRBJ2-5 and V is TRBV7-9, with TRBD1 matching over 7 bases. This CDR3 region has 16 residues. Germline-derived CDR1 and CDR2 are SEHNR and FQNEAQ (reference sequence). The V segment lost 5 bases and the J segment 0 bases; nucleotides outside the gene matches: 9. In DNA form, the CDR3 reads TGTGCCAGCAGCCCTCGGGACAGCCTGTACCAAGAGACCCAGTACTTC. This gives the protein CASSPRDSLYQETQYF.

The V call is TRBV28, the J call TRBJ1-1, with TRBD1 matching over 7 bases. CDR3 length: 17 amino acids. Germline trimming cut 1 base from V and 1 base from J; bases unmatched to any gene: 9. Germline V gene lookup returns CDR1 MDHEN and CDR2 SYDVKM. This CDR3 reads CASSLYLFDRANTEAFF. The CDR3 coding sequence is TGTGCCAGCAGTTTATATCTTTTCGACAGGGCGAACACTGAAGCTTTCTTT.

V is TRBV6-2 or TRBV6-3 and J is TRBJ2-1; D call uncertain. Germline lookup yields CDR1 MNHEY and CDR2 SVGEGT. This CDR3 spans 13 amino acids. Trimming removed 5 bases from V and 9 bases from J, with 14 bases in between. This CDR3 is CASSPLSGGEQFF. For the CDR3, the DNA is TGTGCCAGCAGTCCGCTCTCCGGCGGTGAGCAGTTCTTC.

The V gene is TRBV27, the J gene TRBJ2-7; D is possibly TRBD1 (6 bases). Germline-derived CDR1 and CDR2 are MNHEY and SMNVEV (reference sequence). The CDR3 has 12 residues. Trimming stripped 2 bases from V and 5 bases from J, with 7 bases between. As DNA, the CDR3 is TGTGCCAGCAGTTTAAACAGGGACGAGCAGTACTTC. Translated, it gives CASSLNRDEQYF.

The V and J genes are TRBV9 and TRBJ1-6; D is unclear. Trimming took 0 bases from V and 7 from J, leaving 8 bases between them. This CDR3 has 14 amino acids. The germline V gene encodes CDR1 SGDLS and CDR2 YYNGEE. DNA for the CDR3: TGTGCCAGCAGCGTAGGAGCGGTGAATTCACCCCTCCACTTT. Amino acids: CASSVGAVNSPLHF.

This sequence joins TRBV5-6 and TRBJ1-2, with no clear D. Trimming removed 0 bases at V and 2 bases at J, with 8 bases between. The CDR3 sequence is 14 residues long. CDR1 and CDR2 from the germline V gene are SGHDT and YYEEEE. In DNA form, the CDR3 reads TGTGCCAGCAGCTTGGCCGACGGGAACTATGGCTACACCTTC. This gives the protein CASSLADGNYGYTF.

As regards this clone: This is likely a read error, given that the CDR3 carries no conserved phenylalanine or tryptophan at its end. The DNA is left out, because the CDR3 cannot be placed on it with certainty; the CDR3 is given as TCRdb lists it. The V call is TRBV6-6, the J call TRBJ1-1. The germline CDR1 and CDR2 sequences are MNHNY and SVGAGI (reference sequence). The CDR3 is made up of 9 amino acids, end residues included. CDR3 in amino acids: CASRPQLRG.

This chain connects TRBV29-1 to TRBJ1-1, with TRBD1 identical over 9 bases. The V segment lost 6 bases and the J segment 0 bases; nucleotides outside the gene matches: 2. Germline V lookup: CDR1 SQVTM, CDR2 ANQGSEA. This CDR3 is 13 amino acids long. Written as DNA, the CDR3 is TGCAGCGTGACAGGGGGGATGAACACTGAAGCTTTCTTT. The encoded protein is CSVTGGMNTEAFF.

This clone occurred a few times. This rearrangement joins TRBV11-2 to TRBJ2-7, with 7 bases that match TRBD2. Germline V gene data show CDR1 as SGHAT and CDR2 as FQNNGV. The CDR3 loop spans 15 amino acids. Trimming took 3 bases from V and 0 from J; bases not matched to a gene: 5. In nucleotides, the CDR3 is TGTGCCAGCAGCTTCGAACTAGCGACCTCCTACGAGCAGTACTTC. Translation: CASSFELATSYEQYF. The whole variable domain, remainder taken from reference TRBV11-2 and TRBJ2-7, is EAGVAQSPRYKIIEKRQSVAFWCNPISGHATLYWYQQILGQGPKLLIQFQNNGVVDDSQLPKDRFSAERLKGVDSTLKIQPAKLEDSAVYLCASSFELATSYEQYFGPGTRLTVT.

This chain uses TRBV6-2 or TRBV6-3 with TRBJ1-2; D gene uncertain. There are 14 residues in the CDR3. Germline V gene lookup returns CDR1 MNHEY and CDR2 SVGEGT. V shed 2 bases and J shed 8 bases, with 15 bases lying between them. The CDR3 spells CASSYGGVTEGYTF. The CDR3 DNA sequence: TGTGCCAGCAGTTACGGCGGGGTGACCGAGGGCTACACCTTC.

The chain combines TRBV5-1 with TRBJ2-7, with TRBD2 matching over 10 bases. Germline V gene sequence: CDR1 SGHRS, CDR2 YFSETQ. Losses at the gene ends were 5 bases for V and 1 base for J; bases not matched to a gene: 15. CDR3 length equals 18 residues. As DNA, the CDR3 is TGCGCCAGCAGGGGTCCGGCTAGCGGGGGCCCCCCTTCCTACGAGCAGTACTTC. Protein sequence: CASRGPASGGPPSYEQYF.

This clone has just one count. J is TRBJ2-7 and V is TRBV19; 10 bases align to TRBD2. With 7 bases clipped from V and 1 base from J, the junction kept 16 bases outside the gene matches. This CDR3 contains 18 residues. Per germline, CDR1 LNHDA and CDR2 SQIVND (reference sequence). CDR3 DNA sequence: TGTGCCAGTAATCCCTCCGAGACTAGCGGGTATGAGTCCTACGAGCAGTACTTC. It specifies CASNPSETSGYESYEQYF.

This chain links TRBV19 with TRBJ2-2; D might be TRBD2 (6 bases). The CDR3 has 16 amino acids. CDR1 is LNHDA, CDR2 SQIVND, per germline (reference sequence). Trimming took 4 bases from V and 3 from J, leaving 15 bases between them. The CDR3 spells CASSRGETQYTGELFF. For the CDR3, the DNA is TGTGCCAGTAGTAGGGGGGAGACACAGTACACCGGGGAGCTGTTTTTT.

This chain links TRBV30 with TRBJ1-2, with D possibly being TRBD1 (5 bases). Germline CDR1 reads GTSNPN; CDR2 reads SVGIG (reference sequence). The CDR3 runs to 17 residues. Deletions cut 0 bases from V and 8 bases from J, with 25 bases between. CDR3 region: CAWSVPDEWGRVFGYTF. The CDR3 nucleotides read TGTGCCTGGAGTGTACCGGACGAATGGGGCAGGGTGTTCGGCTACACCTTC.

DNA of the CDR3: TGTGCCAGCAGCCCCCCGGGGGGCGCCTACGAGCAGTACTTC. Protein sequence: CASSPPGGAYEQYF. The chain carries TRBV9 and TRBJ2-7, with a possible D match to TRBD2 (7 bases). Trimming removed 4 bases at V and 2 bases at J, with 13 bases between. The CDR3 extends over 14 amino acids. Germline CDR1 is SGDLS and CDR2 is YYNGEE.

CDR3 loop: CASSLPTGTLYGYTF. The CDR3 coding sequence is TGTGCCAGCAGTTTACCGACAGGGACCCTCTATGGCTACACCTTC. The chain couples TRBV28 to TRBJ1-2; 7 nucleotides line up with TRBD1. Germline values: CDR1 MDHEN, CDR2 SYDVKM. The junction had 7 bases not matched to a gene; V was cut back by 2 bases and J by 4 bases. This CDR3 is built from 15 residues.

The chain is built from TRBV6-1 and TRBJ1-2, with D possibly matching TRBD1 (5 bases). V was cut by 0 bases and J by 7 bases, with 12 bases left in between. CDR1 and CDR2 (germline): MNHNS, SASEGT. The CDR3 spans 14 residues. In nucleotides, the CDR3 is TGTGCCAGCAGTGAAGCGCAAGTAAGGGGTGGCTACACCTTC. It is translated as CASSEAQVRGGYTF.

The chain employs TRBV28 and TRBJ1-3; 8 bases agree with TRBD1. The length of the CDR3 is 16 residues. The ends lost 2 bases at V and 8 bases at J; junction bases unmatched: 11. Germline V gene lookup returns CDR1 MDHEN and CDR2 SYDVKM. CDR3 region: CASSLGGTGRTDTIYF. The CDR3 DNA reads TGTGCCAGCAGTTTAGGCGGGACAGGCAGAACAGACACCATATATTTT. Using reference TRBV28 and TRBJ1-3 for the parts outside the CDR3, the full variable domain is DVKVTQSSRYLVKRTGEKVFLECVQDMDHENMFWYRQDPGLGLRLIYFSYDVKMKEKGDIPEGYSVSREKKERFSLILESASTNQTSMYLCASSLGGTGRTDTIYFGEGSWLTVV.

There are a few counts of this clone. The V and J genes are TRBV25-1 and TRBJ1-1, with 7 positions matching TRBD1. J was trimmed by 1 base and V by 6 bases; bases with no gene match: 5. The CDR3 consists of 14 residues. CDR1 MGHDK and CDR2 SYGVNS come from the germline V gene. The CDR3 nucleotides read TGTGCCAGCAGGGAAAGGACAGGGAACACTGAAGCTTTCTTT. Its protein product is CASRERTGNTEAFF. Supplemented by reference TRBV25-1 and TRBJ1-1, the full variable domain reads EADIYQTPRYLVIGTGKKITLECSQTMGHDKMYWYQQDPGMELHLIHYSYGVNSTEKGDLSSESTVSRIRTEHFPLTLESARPSHTSQYLCASRERTGNTEAFFGQGTRLTVV.